The 19 T cell receptor beta chains given below trace back to one sample, sequenced in a study of T cells expressing NK-cell markers. TCRdb re-called the 5' RACE reads; one entry per CDR3 protein, DNA not given. This sample's table has 200,000 to 300,000 distinct CDR3 sequences. The sequencing input was blood T cells: a sorted CD56 or NKG2C T cell subset, CD4+ or CD8+ T cells, or bulk PBMC T cells (not recorded which). These receptors all stem from a woman aged 18 to 69 in good health.

The chain is built from TRBV7-9 and TRBJ2-3; the TCRdb call, TRBD1, lacks DNA for checking. The length of the CDR3 is 14 residues. The germline CDR1 and CDR2 sequences are SEHNR and FQNEAQ (reference sequence). The CDR3 loop is CASTRRQGSDTQYF.

J is TRBJ2-1 and V is TRBV29-1; the TCRdb D gene call, TRBD1, has no DNA to confirm it. Germline V gene sequence: CDR1 SQVTM, CDR2 ANQGSEA. The CDR3 sequence is 11 residues long. CDR3 sequence: CSTDRADEQFF.

The V gene is TRBV20-1, the J gene TRBJ2-5. From germline, CDR1 is DFQATT and CDR2 SNEGSKA (reference sequence). This CDR3 comprises 13 residues. The CDR3 protein is CSASSGIGETQYF.

J is TRBJ2-5 and V is TRBV29-1; the TRBD2 assignment by TCRdb is unverifiable without DNA. The CDR3 has 13 residues. CDR1 SQVTM and CDR2 ANQGSEA come from the germline V gene. CDR3 amino acids: CSALTSYWETQYF.

The V and J genes are TRBV20-1 and TRBJ2-1; the D gene TCRdb calls, TRBD2, cannot be checked with no DNA. CDR1 DFQATT and CDR2 SNEGSKA come from the germline V gene (reference sequence). The CDR3 sequence is 14 residues long. The CDR3: CSARTSGSYNEQFF.

The CDR3 reads CASVRQNSNYGYTF. The chain combines TRBV2 with TRBJ1-2. The CDR3 loop spans 14 amino acids. CDR1 is SNHLY, CDR2 FYNNEI, per germline.

The J gene is TRBJ2-5, the V gene TRBV4-2; TCRdb outputs TRBD1, but without DNA this stays unchecked. CDR3 length: 15 amino acids. The V gene's germline CDR1 is LGHNA and CDR2 YNFKEQ. The CDR3 here is CASSQAWDQQETQYF.

The rearrangement joins TRBV6-2 or TRBV6-3 to TRBJ1-2; TCRdb outputs TRBD1, but without DNA this stays unchecked. The CDR3 sequence is 14 residues long. Germline V gene data show CDR1 as MNHEY and CDR2 as SVGEGT. CDR3 region: CASRRAGPNYGYTF.

The rearrangement joins TRBV6-2 or TRBV6-3 to TRBJ2-1; the D gene TCRdb calls, TRBD2, cannot be checked with no DNA. The CDR3 runs to 20 residues. The germline CDR1 and CDR2 sequences are MNHEY and SVGEGT. CDR3 loop: CASTYDTGLAGASSYNEQFF.

The V gene is TRBV15, the J gene TRBJ2-7. CDR1 LNHNV and CDR2 YYDKDF come from the germline V gene (reference sequence). CDR3 length equals 13 residues. CDR3 protein: CATSRGRFYEQYF.

CDR3 amino acids: CSVVRGAGEPQHF. The genes are TRBV29-1 and TRBJ1-5; the TCRdb D gene call, TRBD1, has no DNA to confirm it. This CDR3 comprises 13 residues. Looked up from germline, CDR1 is SQVTM and CDR2 is ANQGSEA.

The CDR3: CSATPGQRTDTQYF. This chain links TRBV20-1 with TRBJ2-3; absent DNA, TCRdb's TRBD1 call cannot be checked. Looked up from germline, CDR1 is DFQATT and CDR2 is SNEGSKA (reference sequence). The CDR3 has 14 residues.

V usage is TRBV2 and J usage is TRBJ2-5; TCRdb returns TRBD1, unconfirmable since there is no DNA. The CDR3 is 14 amino acids. Germline CDR1 is SNHLY and CDR2 is FYNNEI. CDR3: CASSGGTHQETQYF.

J is TRBJ2-7 and V is TRBV4-2. This CDR3 is built from 15 residues. Per the germline V gene, CDR1 is LGHNA and CDR2 is YNFKEQ. CDR3 residues: CASSQDQNDVYEQYF.

The genes are TRBV18 and TRBJ2-7; TCRdb selects TRBD1, and the lack of DNA leaves this call unchecked. Germline CDR1 reads KGHSH; CDR2 reads LQKENI. This CDR3 has 14 residues. CDR3 amino acids: CASSQAGTSYEQYF.

The CDR3 spells CATTENYGYTF. The chain carries TRBV19 and TRBJ1-2. Germline V lookup: CDR1 LNHDA, CDR2 SQIVND (reference sequence). CDR3 length equals 11 residues.

The rearrangement links TRBV28 to TRBJ2-7; the TCRdb call, TRBD1, lacks DNA for checking. Germline values: CDR1 MDHEN, CDR2 SYDVKM. CDR3 length: 15 residues. The CDR3 protein is CATLLPGQGRYEQYF.

This chain joins TRBV4-3 and TRBJ2-1; TCRdb designates TRBD2, a call that cannot be tested without DNA. The CDR3 extends over 15 amino acids. Looked up from germline, CDR1 is LGHNA and CDR2 is YSLEER. CDR3 in amino acids: CASSQELVSDNEQFF.

The rearrangement links TRBV7-2 to TRBJ1-4; lacking DNA, the TRBD1 call made by TCRdb goes unchecked. The length of the CDR3 is 16 residues. Germline V gene sequence: CDR1 SGHTA, CDR2 FQGNSA. The CDR3 sequence is CASSLGWGSPNEKLFF.